The 3 T cell receptor beta chains reported below all come from one sample, sequenced in a study of T-cell memory formation after mild COVID-19. A single record per CDR3 protein comes from TCRdb applying MiXCR to the 5' RACE reads. The top ten hold around 14% of the sample, which has around 410,000 distinct CDR3 sequences, about a quarter seen once. What was sequenced was PBMCs or a T cell subset sorted from them (not recorded which). These TCRs come from an adult woman who had mild COVID-19 (a few samples of this study predate the infection). Cell type and time point are not known.

The gene calls are TRBV19 and TRBJ2-7; tentatively, D is TRBD1 (6 bases). V was shortened by 9 bases and J by 0 bases, with 12 bases between the two germline ends. From germline, CDR1 is LNHDA and CDR2 SQIVND (reference sequence). The CDR3 has 13 residues. The CDR3 bases are TGTGCCAGCTCGACAGGAACCTCCTACGAGCAGTACTTC. Encoded protein: CASSTGTSYEQYF. The whole variable domain, filled in from reference TRBV19 and TRBJ2-7, reads DGGITQSPKYLFRKEGQNVTLSCEQNLNHDAMYWYRQDPGQGLRLIYYSQIVNDFQKGDIAEGYSVSREKKESFPLTVTSAQKNPTAFYLCASSTGTSYEQYFGPGTRLTVT.

This clonotype was recorded a few times. The chain employs TRBV12-3 or TRBV12-4 and TRBJ1-1, with 10 positions matching TRBD1. This CDR3 has 14 residues. J gave up 1 base and V 6 bases, and 2 bases lay outside the gene matches. The CDR3 protein is CASRRDRGNTEAFF. The CDR3, as DNA: TGTGCCAGCAGACGGGACAGGGGGAACACTGAAGCTTTCTTT.

This chain connects TRBV9 to TRBJ2-1, with D hard to call. V lost 0 bases and J 9 bases, leaving 16 bases between the germline ends. The CDR3 contains 15 residues. CDR1 and CDR2 from the germline V gene are SGDLS and YYNGEE. The DNA for the CDR3 is TGTGCCAGCAGCGTAGATCACCCTCTAACCGGTGAGCAGTTCTTC. Its protein is CASSVDHPLTGEQFF.